This T cell receptor beta chain was captured in a study of blood T cell repertoires in COVID-19. Study in general: The origin of the acute and convalescent COVID-19 samples was the United States, Italy and Spain. Sources were T cells, B-cell-depleted T cells, or PBMCs; the material itself was cDNA or gDNA.

The CDR3 has 18 residues. Looked up from germline, CDR1 is KGHSH and CDR2 is LQKENI. J lost 0 bases, V lost 1 base, and 9 bases had no gene match. A few counts support this clone. This table comes from immunoSEQ multiplex PCR, and its TCRdb copy is limited to in-frame clones, with some not included. The sample consists of about 500,000 clones, roughly 87% of them appearing once. The chain carries TRBV18 and TRBJ2-3; 8 positions match TRBD2. Sequencing was performed on peripheral blood. This sequence was found in a man younger than 30 with COVID-19, enrolled during active disease. Here the CDR3 DNA reads TGTGCCAGCTCACCACTTCCATTAGCGGGGCTCAGCACAGATACGCAGTATTTT. Protein: CASSPLPLAGLSTDTQYF.